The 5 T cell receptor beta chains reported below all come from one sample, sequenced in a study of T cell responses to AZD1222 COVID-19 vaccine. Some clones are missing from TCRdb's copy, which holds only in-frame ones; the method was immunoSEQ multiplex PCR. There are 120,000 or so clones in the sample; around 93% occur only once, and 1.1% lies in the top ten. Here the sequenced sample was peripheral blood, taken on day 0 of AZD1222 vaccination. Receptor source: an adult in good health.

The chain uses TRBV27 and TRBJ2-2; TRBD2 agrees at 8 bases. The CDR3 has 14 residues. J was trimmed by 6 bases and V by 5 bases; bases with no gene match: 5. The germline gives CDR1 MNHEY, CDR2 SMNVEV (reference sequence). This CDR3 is CASSIGRGAGELFF. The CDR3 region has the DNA TGTGCCAGCAGTATCGGGAGGGGGGCCGGGGAGCTGTTTTTT.

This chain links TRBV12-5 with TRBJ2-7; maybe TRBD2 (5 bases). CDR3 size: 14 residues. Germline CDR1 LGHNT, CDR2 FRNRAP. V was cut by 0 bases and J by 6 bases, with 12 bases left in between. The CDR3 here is CASGLVRSGSEQYF. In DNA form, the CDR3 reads TGTGCTAGTGGTTTGGTAAGGTCGGGGTCCGAGCAGTACTTC.

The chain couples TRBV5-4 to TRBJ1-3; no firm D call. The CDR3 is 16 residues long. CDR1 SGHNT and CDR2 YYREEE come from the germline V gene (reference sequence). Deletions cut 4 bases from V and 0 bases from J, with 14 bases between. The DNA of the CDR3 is TGTGCCAGCAGCCCCGGACGGGTAGACTCTGGAAACACCATATATTTT. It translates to CASSPGRVDSGNTIYF. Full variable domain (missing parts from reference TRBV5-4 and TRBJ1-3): ETGVTQSPTHLIKTRGQQVTLRCSSQSGHNTVSWYQQALGQGPQFIFQYYREEENGRGNFPPRFSGLQFPNYSSELNVNALELDDSALYLCASSPGRVDSGNTIYFGEGSWLTVV.

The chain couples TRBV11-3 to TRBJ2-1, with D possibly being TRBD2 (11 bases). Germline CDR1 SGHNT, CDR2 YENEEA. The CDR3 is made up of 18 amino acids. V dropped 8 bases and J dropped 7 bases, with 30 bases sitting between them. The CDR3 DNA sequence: TGTGCCAGCCCGGGACAGGGGAGGCTAGCGGGAGGTGGGAATGAGCAGTTCTTC. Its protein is CASPGQGRLAGGGNEQFF.

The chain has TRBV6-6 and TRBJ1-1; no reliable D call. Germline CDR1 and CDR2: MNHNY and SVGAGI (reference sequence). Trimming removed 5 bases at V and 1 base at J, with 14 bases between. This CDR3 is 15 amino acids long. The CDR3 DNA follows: TGTGCCAGCAGTCCCCCATTAGAAAGGAACACTGAAGCTTTCTTT. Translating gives CASSPPLERNTEAFF.